This T cell receptor beta chain is drawn from a study of CD8+ T cells in alopecia areata. Extracted from the samples, RNA was reverse transcribed into cDNA to serve as the sequencing template. TCRdb keeps only in-frame clones here, not all; method: immunoSEQ multiplex PCR. The table shows more than 90,000 clones, with approximately 66% occurring only once. Worth noting for this clone: The antigen is undetermined.

Study findings and constraints: Throughout tofacitinib, many expanded lesional clones continued to persist in scalp and blood.

Treatment indicated: oral pan-JAK inhibitor, 5-10 mg twice daily. Trimming cost V 3 bases and J 7 bases, with 7 bases left between them. CDR3 length: 11 residues. Germline loops: CDR1 SQVTM, CDR2 ANQGSEA. The V gene is TRBV29-1, the J gene TRBJ1-3; D is uncertain. Sequenced here: CD8+ T cells sorted from blood, sampled at week 4, from a patient treated with tofacitinib. This clonotype was sampled from a human donor with alopecia areata. CDR3 amino acids: CSVDLANTIYF. The CDR3 DNA sequence: TGCAGCGTTGATCTTGCTAACACCATATATTTT.